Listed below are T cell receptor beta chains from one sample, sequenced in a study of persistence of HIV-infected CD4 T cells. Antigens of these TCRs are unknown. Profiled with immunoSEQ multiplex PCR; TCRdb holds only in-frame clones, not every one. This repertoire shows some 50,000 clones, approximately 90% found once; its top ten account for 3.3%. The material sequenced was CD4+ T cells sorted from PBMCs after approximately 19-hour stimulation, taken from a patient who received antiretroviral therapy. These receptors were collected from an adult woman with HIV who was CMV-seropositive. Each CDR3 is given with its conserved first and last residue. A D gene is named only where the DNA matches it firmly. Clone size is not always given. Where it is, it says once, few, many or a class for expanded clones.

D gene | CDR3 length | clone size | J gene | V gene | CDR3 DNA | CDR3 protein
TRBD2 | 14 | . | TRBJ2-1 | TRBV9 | TGTGCCAGCAGTCGGGAGGCAAGCTACAATGAGCAGTTCTTC | CASSREASYNEQFF
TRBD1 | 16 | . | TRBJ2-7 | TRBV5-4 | TGTGCCAGCAGCTCCAGCAGGGGGCAAAAGCTCTACGAGCAGTACTTC | CASSSSRGQKLYEQYF
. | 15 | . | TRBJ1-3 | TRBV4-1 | TGCGCCAGCAGCCAAGGCAGGAACTCTGGAAACACCATATATTTT | CASSQGRNSGNTIYF
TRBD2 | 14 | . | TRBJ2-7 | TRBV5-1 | TGCGCCAGCAGCCTCCCTGGTCTAGCGGGGGAGCAGTACTTC | CASSLPGLAGEQYF
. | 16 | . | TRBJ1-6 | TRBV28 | TGTGCCAGCAGCCCCCCCGGTTCAAGTAGGGATTCACCCCTCCACTTT | CASSPPGSSRDSPLHF
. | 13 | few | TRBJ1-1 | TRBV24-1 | TGTGCCACCTCCCCTGGACAGAACACTGAAGCTTTCTTT | CATSPGQNTEAFF
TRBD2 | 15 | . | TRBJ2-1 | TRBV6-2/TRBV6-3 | TGTGCCAGCAGTTTAGCGGGGTCCACCTACAATGAGCAGTTCTTC | CASSLAGSTYNEQFF
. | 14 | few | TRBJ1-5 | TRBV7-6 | TGTGCCAGCAGCTTAACCCCCACTGGTCAGCCCCAGCATTTT | CASSLTPTGQPQHF
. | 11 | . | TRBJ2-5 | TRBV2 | TGTGCCAGCAGTACCGTAGAGACCCAGTACTTC | CASSTVETQYF
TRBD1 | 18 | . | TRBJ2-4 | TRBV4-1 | TGCGCCAGCAGCCAAGGTACAGGGGGCTATTTTGGCAAAAACATTCAGTACTTC | CASSQGTGGYFGKNIQYF
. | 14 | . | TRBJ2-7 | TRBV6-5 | TGTGCCAGCAGGTCGAGGCTAACTCGAGGAGAGCAGTACTTC | CASRSRLTRGEQYF
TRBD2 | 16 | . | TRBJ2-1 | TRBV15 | TGTGCCACCAGCAGAGGCTCACTAGCGGGAGGTAATGAGCAGTTCTTC | CATSRGSLAGGNEQFF
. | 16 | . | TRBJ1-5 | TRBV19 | TGTGCCAGTACCAAACGGGAGGGGTATAGCAATCAGCCCCAGCATTTT | CASTKREGYSNQPQHF
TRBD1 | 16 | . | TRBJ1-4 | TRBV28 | TGTGCCAGCAGTCTGATGCCGGGACAGCAAAATGAAAAACTGTTTTTT | CASSLMPGQQNEKLFF
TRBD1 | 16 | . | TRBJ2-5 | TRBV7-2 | TGTGCCAGCAGCCCAACGCTCGGACAGGGGGGAGAGACCCAGTACTTC | CASSPTLGQGGETQYF
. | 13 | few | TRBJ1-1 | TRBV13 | TGTGCCAGCAGCTCCGCCAAGAACACTGAAGCTTTCTTT | CASSSAKNTEAFF
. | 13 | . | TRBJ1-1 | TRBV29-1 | TGCAGCGCCCGGGACGGAAAACCCACTGAAGCTTTCTTT | CSARDGKPTEAFF
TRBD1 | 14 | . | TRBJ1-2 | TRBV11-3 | TGTGCCAGCAGTTCCCGGGGGACAGGTCTATCTGTTACCTTC | CASSSRGTGLSVTF
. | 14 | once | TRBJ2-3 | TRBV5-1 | TGCGCCAGCAGCGGCGGGCCCACCACAGATACGCAGTATTTT | CASSGGPTTDTQYF
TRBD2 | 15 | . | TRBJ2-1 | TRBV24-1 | TGTGCCACCAGTGGACAAGGCGGGAGAACGAATGAGCAGTTCTTC | CATSGQGGRTNEQFF
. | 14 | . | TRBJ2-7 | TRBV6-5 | TGTGCCAGCAGACCTGACAGGAGGTCCTACGAGCAGTACTTC | CASRPDRRSYEQYF
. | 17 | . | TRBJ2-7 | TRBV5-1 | TGCGCCAGCAGTCTCTACTCAAATCAGGGGTACTCCTACGAGCAGTACTTC | CASSLYSNQGYSYEQYF
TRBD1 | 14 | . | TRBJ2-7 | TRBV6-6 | TGTGCCAGCAGATCCAGGGACAGCCAGTACGAGCAGTACTTC | CASRSRDSQYEQYF
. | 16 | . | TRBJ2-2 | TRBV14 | TGTGCCAGCAGCCAAGATATTGGTAGCTTGACCGGGGAGCTGTTTTTT | CASSQDIGSLTGELFF
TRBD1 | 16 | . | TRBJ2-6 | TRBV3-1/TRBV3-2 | TGTGCCAGCAGATTCACAGGGGGGACTGGGGCCAACGTCCTGACTTTC | CASRFTGGTGANVLTF
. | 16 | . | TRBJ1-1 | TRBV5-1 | TGCGCCAGCAGCTTAAGGGGAGCTGGGAGAAACACTGAAGCTTTCTTT | CASSLRGAGRNTEAFF
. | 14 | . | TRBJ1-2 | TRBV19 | TGTGCCAGTAGTATTGAGGGAAGTCTACCTGGCTACACCTTC | CASSIEGSLPGYTF
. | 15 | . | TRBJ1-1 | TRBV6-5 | TGTGCCAGCAAGACGATGGGGAACGCGAACACTGAAGCTTTCTTT | CASKTMGNANTEAFF
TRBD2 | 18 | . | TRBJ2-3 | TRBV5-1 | TGCGCCAGCAGCCCTCGTGGGGTAGCGGGGGGCCGCACAGATACGCAGTATTTT | CASSPRGVAGGRTDTQYF
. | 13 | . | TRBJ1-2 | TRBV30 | TGTGCCTGGAGTGCGACAGGAGTCTATGGCTACACCTTC | CAWSATGVYGYTF
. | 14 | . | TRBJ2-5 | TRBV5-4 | TGTGCCAGCAGCTTGGGGCAGAACCAAGAGACCCAGTACTTC | CASSLGQNQETQYF
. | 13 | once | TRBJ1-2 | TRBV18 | TGTGCCTCAACGGGGCAAGCTAACTATGGCTACACCTTC | CASTGQANYGYTF
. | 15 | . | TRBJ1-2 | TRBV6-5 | TGTGCCAGCAGTTCCTTGCAGGGTTATAACTATGGCTACACCTTC | CASSSLQGYNYGYTF
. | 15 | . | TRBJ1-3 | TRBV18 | TGTGCCAGCTCACCGTCGGGTGCGGTCGGAAACACCATATATTTT | CASSPSGAVGNTIYF
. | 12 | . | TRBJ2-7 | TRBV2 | TGTGCCAGCAGTGAACTTAGGGACGAGCAGTACTTC | CASSELRDEQYF
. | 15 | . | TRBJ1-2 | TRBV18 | TGTGCCAGCTCACCACCGAATGGGGATTGGAGTGGCTACACCTTC | CASSPPNGDWSGYTF
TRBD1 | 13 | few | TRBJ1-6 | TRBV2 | TGTGCCAGCACGGCAGGGGGAAATTCACCCCTCCACTTT | CASTAGGNSPLHF
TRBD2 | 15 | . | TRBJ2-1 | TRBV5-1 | TGCGCCAGCAGCTTGAGGGAGGGAACTTACAATGAGCAGTTCTTC | CASSLREGTYNEQFF
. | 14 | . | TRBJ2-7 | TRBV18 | TGTGCCAGCTCACCACTGGGGGGGCATGACGAGCAGTACTTC | CASSPLGGHDEQYF
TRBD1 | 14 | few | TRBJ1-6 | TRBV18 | TGTGCCAGCTCACCCGGACAGGCTGATTCACCCCTCCACTTT | CASSPGQADSPLHF
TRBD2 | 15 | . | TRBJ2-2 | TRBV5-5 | TGTGCCAGCACCGGTGGCGGGGGTCGGACCGGGGAGCTGTTTTTT | CASTGGGGRTGELFF
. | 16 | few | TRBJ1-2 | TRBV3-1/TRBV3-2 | TGTGCCAGCAGCCAAGCGGGGGGGACAACTAACTATGGCTACACCTTC | CASSQAGGTTNYGYTF
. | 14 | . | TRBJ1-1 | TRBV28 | TGTGCCAGCAGTTTATTCTGGGGGGACACTGAAGCTTTCTTT | CASSLFWGDTEAFF
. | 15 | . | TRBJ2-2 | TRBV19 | TGTGCCAGTACTAAGGGGCGGGATAGCACCGGGGAGCTGTTTTTT | CASTKGRDSTGELFF
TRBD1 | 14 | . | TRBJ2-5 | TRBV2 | TGTGCCAGCAGTGCCAGGGGGCGAGGGGAGACCCAGTACTTC | CASSARGRGETQYF
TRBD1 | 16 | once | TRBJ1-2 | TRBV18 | TGTGCCAGCTCACAACAGGGGACAGGGGTCCCCTATGGCTACACCTTC | CASSQQGTGVPYGYTF
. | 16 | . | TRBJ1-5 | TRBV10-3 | TGTGCCATCAGTGAGGGCAGCCGGGGGGCAAATCAGCCCCAGCATTTT | CAISEGSRGANQPQHF
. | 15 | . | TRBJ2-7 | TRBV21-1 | TGTGCCAGCAGCAAAGCGGCGGCAGGGTTCTACGAGCAGTACTTC | CASSKAAAGFYEQYF
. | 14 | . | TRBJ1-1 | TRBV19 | TGTGCCAGTAGTATGCCGGATCCGGGGACTGAAGCTTTCTTT | CASSMPDPGTEAFF